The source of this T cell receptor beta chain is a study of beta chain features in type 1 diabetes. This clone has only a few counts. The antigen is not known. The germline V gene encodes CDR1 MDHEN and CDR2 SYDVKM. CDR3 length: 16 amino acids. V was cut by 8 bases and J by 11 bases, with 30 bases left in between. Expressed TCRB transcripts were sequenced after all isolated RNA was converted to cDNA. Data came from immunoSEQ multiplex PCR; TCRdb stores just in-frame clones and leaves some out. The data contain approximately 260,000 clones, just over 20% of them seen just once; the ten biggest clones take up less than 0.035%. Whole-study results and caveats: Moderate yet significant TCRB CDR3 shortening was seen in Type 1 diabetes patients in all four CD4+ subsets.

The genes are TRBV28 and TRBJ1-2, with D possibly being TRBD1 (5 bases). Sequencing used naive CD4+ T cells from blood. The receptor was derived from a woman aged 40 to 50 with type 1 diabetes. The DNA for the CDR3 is TGTGCCAGCCGCGGTTACCCTACAGGACCTCCTTGGGTTTACACCTTC. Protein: CASRGYPTGPPWVYTF.